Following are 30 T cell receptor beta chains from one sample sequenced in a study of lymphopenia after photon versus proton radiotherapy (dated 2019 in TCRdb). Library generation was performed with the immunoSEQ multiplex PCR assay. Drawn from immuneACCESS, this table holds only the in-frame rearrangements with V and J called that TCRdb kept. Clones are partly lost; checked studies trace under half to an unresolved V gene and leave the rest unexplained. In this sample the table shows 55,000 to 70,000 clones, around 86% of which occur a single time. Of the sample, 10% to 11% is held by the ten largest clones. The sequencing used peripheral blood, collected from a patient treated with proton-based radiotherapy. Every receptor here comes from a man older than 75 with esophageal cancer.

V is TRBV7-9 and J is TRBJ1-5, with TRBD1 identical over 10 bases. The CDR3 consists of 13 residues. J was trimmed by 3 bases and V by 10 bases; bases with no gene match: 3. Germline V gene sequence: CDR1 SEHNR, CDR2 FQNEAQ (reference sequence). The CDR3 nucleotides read TGTGCCATCGACAGGGGGCTCAATCAGCCCCAGCATTTT. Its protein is CAIDRGLNQPQHF.

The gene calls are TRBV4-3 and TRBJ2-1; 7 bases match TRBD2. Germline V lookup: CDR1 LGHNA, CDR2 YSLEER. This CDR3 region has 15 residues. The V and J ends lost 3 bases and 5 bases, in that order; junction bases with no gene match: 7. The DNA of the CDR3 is TGCGCCAGCAGCCACGGTGGGGGGGTTAACAATGAGCAGTTCTTC. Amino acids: CASSHGGGVNNEQFF.

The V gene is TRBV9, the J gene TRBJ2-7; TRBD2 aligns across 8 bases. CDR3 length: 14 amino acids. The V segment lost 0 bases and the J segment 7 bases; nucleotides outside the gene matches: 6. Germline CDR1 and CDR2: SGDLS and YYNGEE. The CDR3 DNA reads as TGTGCCAGCAGCGTAGTGGCGGGAGGTCAAGAGCAGTACTTC. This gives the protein CASSVVAGGQEQYF. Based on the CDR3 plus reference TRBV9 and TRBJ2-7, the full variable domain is DSGVTQTPKHLITATGQRVTLRCSPRSGDLSVYWYQQSLDQGLQFLIQYYNGEERAKGNILERFSAQQFPDLHSELNLSSLELGDSALYFCASSVVAGGQEQYFGPGTRLTVT.

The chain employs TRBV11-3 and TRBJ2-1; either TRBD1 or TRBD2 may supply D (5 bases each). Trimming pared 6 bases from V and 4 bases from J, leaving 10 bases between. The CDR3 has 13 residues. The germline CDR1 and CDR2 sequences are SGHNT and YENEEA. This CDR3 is CASSPGRYNEQFF. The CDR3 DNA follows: TGTGCCAGCAGTCCGGGACGGTACAATGAGCAGTTCTTC.

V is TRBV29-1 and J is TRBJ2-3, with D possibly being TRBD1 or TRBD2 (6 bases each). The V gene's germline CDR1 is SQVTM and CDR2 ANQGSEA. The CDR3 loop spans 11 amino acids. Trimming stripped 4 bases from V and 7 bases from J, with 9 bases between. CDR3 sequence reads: CSVGRGNTQYF. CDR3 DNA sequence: TGCAGCGTTGGGAGGGGGAATACGCAGTATTTT.

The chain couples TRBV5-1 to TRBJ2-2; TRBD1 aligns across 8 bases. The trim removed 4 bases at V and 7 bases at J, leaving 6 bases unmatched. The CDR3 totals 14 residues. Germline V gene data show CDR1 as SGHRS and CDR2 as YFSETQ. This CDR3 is CASSDQGAGGELFF. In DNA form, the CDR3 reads TGCGCCAGCAGCGACCAGGGGGCTGGCGGGGAGCTGTTTTTT.

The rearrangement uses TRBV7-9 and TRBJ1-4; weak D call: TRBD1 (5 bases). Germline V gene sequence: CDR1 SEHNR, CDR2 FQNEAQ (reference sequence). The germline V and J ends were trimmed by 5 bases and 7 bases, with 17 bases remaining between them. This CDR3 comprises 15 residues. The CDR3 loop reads CASSERAGGGEKLFF. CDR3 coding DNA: TGTGCCAGCAGCGAGAGGGCAGGCGGGGGTGAAAAACTGTTTTTT.

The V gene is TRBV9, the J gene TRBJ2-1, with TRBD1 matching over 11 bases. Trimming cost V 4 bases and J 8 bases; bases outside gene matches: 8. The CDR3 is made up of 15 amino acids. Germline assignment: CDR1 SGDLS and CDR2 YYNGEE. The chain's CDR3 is CASSPGDRGFHEQFF. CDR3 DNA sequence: TGTGCCAGCAGCCCCGGGGACAGGGGGTTCCATGAGCAGTTCTTC.

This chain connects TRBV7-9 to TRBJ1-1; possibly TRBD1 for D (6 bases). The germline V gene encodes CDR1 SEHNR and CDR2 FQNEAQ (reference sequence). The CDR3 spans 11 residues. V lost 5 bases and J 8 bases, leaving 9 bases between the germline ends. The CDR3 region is CASSADREAFF. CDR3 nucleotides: TGTGCCAGCAGCGCAGACAGGGAAGCTTTCTTT. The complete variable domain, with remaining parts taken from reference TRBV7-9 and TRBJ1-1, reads DTGVSQNPRHKITKRGQNVTFRCDPISEHNRLYWYRQTLGQGPEFLTYFQNEAQLEKSRLLSDRFSAERPKGSFSTLEIQRTEQGDSAMYLCASSADREAFFGQGTRLTVV.

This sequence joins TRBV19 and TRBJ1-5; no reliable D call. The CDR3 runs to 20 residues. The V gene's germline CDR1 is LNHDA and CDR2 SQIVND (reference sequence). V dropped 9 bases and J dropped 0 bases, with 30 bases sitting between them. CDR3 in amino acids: CASPPRRERYKEISNQPQHF. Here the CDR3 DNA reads TGTGCCAGCCCCCCCCGGAGGGAACGGTATAAGGAGATTAGCAATCAGCCCCAGCATTTT.

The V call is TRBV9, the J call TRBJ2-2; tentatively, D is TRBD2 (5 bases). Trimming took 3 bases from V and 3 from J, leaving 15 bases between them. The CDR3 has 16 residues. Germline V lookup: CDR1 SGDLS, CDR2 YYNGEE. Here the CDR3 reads CASSADTSRDTGELFF. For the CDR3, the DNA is TGTGCCAGCAGCGCAGACACTTCGCGGGACACCGGGGAGCTGTTTTTT.

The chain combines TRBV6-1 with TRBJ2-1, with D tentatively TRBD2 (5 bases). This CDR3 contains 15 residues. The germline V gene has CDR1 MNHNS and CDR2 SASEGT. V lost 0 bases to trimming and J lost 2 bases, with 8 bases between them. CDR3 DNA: TGTGCCAGCAGTGAAGCGAGGGCGCCCTACAATGAGCAGTTCTTC. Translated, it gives CASSEARAPYNEQFF.

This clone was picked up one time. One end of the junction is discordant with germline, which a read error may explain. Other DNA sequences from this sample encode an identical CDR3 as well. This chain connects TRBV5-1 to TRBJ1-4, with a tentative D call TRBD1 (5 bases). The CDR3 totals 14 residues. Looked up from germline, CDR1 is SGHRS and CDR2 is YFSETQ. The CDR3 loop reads CASSLGGTDEKLFF. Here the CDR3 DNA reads TGCGCCAGCAGCTTGGGTGGGACGGATGAAAAACTATTTTTT.

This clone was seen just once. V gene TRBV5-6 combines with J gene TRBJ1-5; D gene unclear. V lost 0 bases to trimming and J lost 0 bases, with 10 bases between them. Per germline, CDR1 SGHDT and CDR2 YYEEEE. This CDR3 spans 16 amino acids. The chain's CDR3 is CASSLVGDPSNQPQHF. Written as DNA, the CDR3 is TGTGCCAGCAGCTTGGTGGGAGACCCTAGCAATCAGCCCCAGCATTTT.

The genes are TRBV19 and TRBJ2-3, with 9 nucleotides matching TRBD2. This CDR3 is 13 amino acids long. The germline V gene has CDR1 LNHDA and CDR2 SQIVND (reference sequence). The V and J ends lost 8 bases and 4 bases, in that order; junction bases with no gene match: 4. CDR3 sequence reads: CASQREAADTQYF. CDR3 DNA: TGTGCCAGTCAGCGGGAGGCGGCAGATACGCAGTATTTT.

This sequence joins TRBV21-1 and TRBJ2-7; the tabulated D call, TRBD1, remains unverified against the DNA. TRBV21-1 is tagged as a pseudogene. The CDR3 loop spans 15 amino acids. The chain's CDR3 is CASSKDHRGEDEQYF. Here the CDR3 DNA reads TGTGCCAGCAGCAAAGACCACAGGGGTGAGGACGAGCAGTACTTC.

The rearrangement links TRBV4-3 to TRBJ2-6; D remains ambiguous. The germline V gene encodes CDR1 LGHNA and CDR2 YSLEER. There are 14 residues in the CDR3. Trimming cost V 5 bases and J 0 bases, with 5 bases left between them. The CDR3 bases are TGCGCCAGCAGCTACTTCTCTGGGGCCAACGTCCTGACTTTC. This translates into CASSYFSGANVLTF.

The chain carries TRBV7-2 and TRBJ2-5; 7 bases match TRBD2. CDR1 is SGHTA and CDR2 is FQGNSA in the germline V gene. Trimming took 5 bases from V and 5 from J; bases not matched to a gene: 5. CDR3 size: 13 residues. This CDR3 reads CASSRVGGETQYF. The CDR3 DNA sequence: TGTGCCAGCAGCCGGGTGGGGGGGGAGACCCAGTACTTC.

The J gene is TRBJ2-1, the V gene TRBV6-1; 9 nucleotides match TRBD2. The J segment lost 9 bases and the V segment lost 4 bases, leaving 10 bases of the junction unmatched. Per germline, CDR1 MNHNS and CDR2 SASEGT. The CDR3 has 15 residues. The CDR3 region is CASSVLFGGGAEQFF. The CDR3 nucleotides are TGTGCCAGCAGTGTACTGTTTGGCGGGGGGGCTGAGCAGTTCTTC.

The CDR3 DNA reads as TGTGCCAGCAGCTTATTAGGACTTAACCTCTACGAGCAGTACTTC. Translated, it gives CASSLLGLNLYEQYF. The chain recombines TRBV7-2 with TRBJ2-7; D may be TRBD2 (5 bases). Looked up from germline, CDR1 is SGHTA and CDR2 is FQGNSA. The V gene lost 2 bases and the J gene lost 3 bases, with 14 bases spanning the gap. The CDR3 covers 15 residues.

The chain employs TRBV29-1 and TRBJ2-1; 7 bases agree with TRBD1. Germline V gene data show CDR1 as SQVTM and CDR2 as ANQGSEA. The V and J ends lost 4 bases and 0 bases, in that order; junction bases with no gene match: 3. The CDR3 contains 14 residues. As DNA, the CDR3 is TGCAGCGTTGGGCCAGGGGGCTCCTACAATGAGCAGTTCTTC. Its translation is CSVGPGGSYNEQFF.

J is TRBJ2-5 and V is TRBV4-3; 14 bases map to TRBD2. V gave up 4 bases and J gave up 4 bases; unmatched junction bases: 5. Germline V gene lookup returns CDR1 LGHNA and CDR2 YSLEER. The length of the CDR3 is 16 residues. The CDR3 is CASSPGLAGVGETQYF. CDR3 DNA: TGCGCCAGCAGCCCGGGACTAGCGGGGGTCGGAGAGACCCAGTACTTC.

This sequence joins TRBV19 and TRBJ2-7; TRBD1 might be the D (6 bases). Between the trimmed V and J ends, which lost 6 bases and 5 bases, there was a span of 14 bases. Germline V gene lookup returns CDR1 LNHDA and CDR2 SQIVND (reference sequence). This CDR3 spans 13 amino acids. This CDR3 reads CASRNRDRDEQYF. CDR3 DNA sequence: TGTGCCAGTAGGAACAGGGATCGAGACGAGCAGTACTTC.

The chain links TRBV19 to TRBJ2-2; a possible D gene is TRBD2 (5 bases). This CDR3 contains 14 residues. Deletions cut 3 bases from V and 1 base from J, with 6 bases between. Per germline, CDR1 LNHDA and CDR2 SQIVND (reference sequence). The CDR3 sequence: CASSIRENTGELFF. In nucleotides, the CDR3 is TGTGCCAGTAGTATTCGGGAGAACACCGGGGAGCTGTTTTTT.

The CDR3 sequence: CASRSGTSGTYTQETQYF. The CDR3 DNA reads TGCGCCAGCCGTTCCGGGACTAGCGGCACCTATACACAAGAGACCCAGTACTTC. The J gene is TRBJ2-5, the V gene TRBV5-1; 11 bases are a match to TRBD2. Per the germline V gene, CDR1 is SGHRS and CDR2 is YFSETQ. The length of the CDR3 is 18 residues. Losses at the gene ends were 7 bases for V and 2 bases for J; bases not matched to a gene: 16.

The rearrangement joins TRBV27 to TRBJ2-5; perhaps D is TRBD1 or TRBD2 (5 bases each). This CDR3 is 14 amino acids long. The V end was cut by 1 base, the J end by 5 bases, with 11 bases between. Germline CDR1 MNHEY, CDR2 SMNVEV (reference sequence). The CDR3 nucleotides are TGTGCCAGCAGTTTATGGGGGACCGCGGAGACCCAGTACTTC. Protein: CASSLWGTAETQYF.

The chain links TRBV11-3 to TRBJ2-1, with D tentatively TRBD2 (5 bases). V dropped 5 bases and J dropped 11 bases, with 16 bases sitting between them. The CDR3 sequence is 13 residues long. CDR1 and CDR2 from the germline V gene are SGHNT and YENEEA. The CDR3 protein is CASSVRGQAQQFF. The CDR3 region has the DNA TGTGCCAGCAGCGTCAGAGGGCAGGCCCAGCAGTTCTTC.

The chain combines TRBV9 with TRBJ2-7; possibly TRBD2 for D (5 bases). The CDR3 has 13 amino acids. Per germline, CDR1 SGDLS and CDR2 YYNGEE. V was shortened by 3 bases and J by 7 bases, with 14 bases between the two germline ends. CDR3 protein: CASSEGQSGEQYF. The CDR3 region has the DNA TGTGCCAGCAGCGAAGGCCAGTCGGGAGAGCAGTACTTC.

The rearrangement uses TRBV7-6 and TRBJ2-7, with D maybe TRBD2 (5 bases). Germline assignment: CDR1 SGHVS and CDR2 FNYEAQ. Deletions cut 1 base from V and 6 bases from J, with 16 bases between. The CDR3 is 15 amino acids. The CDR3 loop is CASSLDSGESSEQYF. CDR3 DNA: TGTGCCAGCAGCTTAGACAGTGGGGAGTCTTCCGAGCAGTACTTC. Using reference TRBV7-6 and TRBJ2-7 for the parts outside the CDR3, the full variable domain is GAGVSQSPRYKVTKRGQDVALRCDPISGHVSLYWYRQALGQGPEFLTYFNYEAQQDKSGLPNDRFSAERPEGSISTLTIQRTEQRDSAMYRCASSLDSGESSEQYFGPGTRLTVT.

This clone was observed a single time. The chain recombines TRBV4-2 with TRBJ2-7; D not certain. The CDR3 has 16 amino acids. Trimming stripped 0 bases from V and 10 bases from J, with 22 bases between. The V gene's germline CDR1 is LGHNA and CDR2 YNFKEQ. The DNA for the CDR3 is TGTGCCAGCAGCCAAGAAAGAGACCTGCTAGGGTTATTCCAGTACTTC. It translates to CASSQERDLLGLFQYF.